This T cell receptor (beta chain) emerged from a study of blood T cells in healthy people across ages. The CDR3 is made up of 16 amino acids. Study results and limitations: Unsorted PBMCs prevented conclusive naive versus antigen-experienced comparison.

Using a J-beta primer mix together with a sample-barcoded 5' primer, a second PCR was run for about 6 to 11 cycles. A single record per CDR3 protein comes from TCRdb applying MiXCR to the 5' RACE reads. This sample has about 1,600,000 distinct CDR3 sequences, with 42% found just once. This clonotype came up a few times. What it binds is unknown. The genes are TRBV21-1 and TRBJ2-7; whether TRBD1, the table's D call, matches the DNA was not checked. TRBV21-1 is a recognized pseudogene. Sequencing used blood. This clonotype was obtained from a woman between 18 and 29 years old in good health. The CDR3 is CASSKTPVHHLYEQYF. In nucleotides, the CDR3 is TGTGCCAGCAGCAAAACCCCGGTCCACCACCTCTACGAGCAGTACTTC.